The rows below give T cell receptor beta chains drawn from one sample of a study of cytomegalovirus exposure and HLA in healthy donors. TCRdb keeps only in-frame clones here, not all; method: immunoSEQ multiplex PCR. Found here are about 100,000 clones, about 70% of them singletons; the top ten hold under 2%. Sequencing was performed on PBMCs. These receptors originate from a woman between 35 and 50 years old in good health and CMV-seronegative. Both conserved end residues are part of each CDR3. Clone size is stated in some rows and not others, as once, few, many or a class when expanded.

clone size,J gene,V gene,CDR3 protein
.,TRBJ2-7,TRBV15,CATGGPGRSYEQYF
.,TRBJ1-1,TRBV2,CASRSDRVKPEAFF
.,TRBJ2-2,TRBV6-5,CASSYFGQWELFF
.,TRBJ2-7,TRBV19,CASSKARSYEQYF
.,TRBJ2-1,TRBV10-1,CASSDQGPIYNEQFF
.,TRBJ1-1,TRBV27,CASSLGSRETEAFF
.,TRBJ2-3,TRBV7-8,CASRPLHGGSTDTQYF
.,.,TRBV4-3,CASSQGAGSYEQYF
.,TRBJ1-1,TRBV27,CASSLSSVGTEAFF
.,TRBJ1-4,TRBV7-9,CASSIRGGYNEKLFF
few,TRBJ1-1,TRBV19,CASTMTGGWEKGTEAFF
.,TRBJ1-4,TRBV6-6,CASSYARGANEKLFF
once,TRBJ1-1,TRBV7-9,CASSSSSGGLGTEAFF
.,TRBJ1-1,TRBV6-5,CASSEMVDTEAFF
.,TRBJ2-2,TRBV5-1,CASSLPSGIKNTGELFF
.,TRBJ1-4,TRBV5-1,CASSTVGGEKLFF
.,TRBJ1-2,TRBV14,CASSPSGVGYTF
.,TRBJ2-6,TRBV6-5,CASSYDLSGANVLTF
few,TRBJ1-5,TRBV28,CASSLLARLSNQPQHF
.,TRBJ2-7,TRBV5-4,CASSLDSKVYEQYF
.,TRBJ1-6,TRBV6-4,CASSDSGDGNSPLHF
.,TRBJ2-1,TRBV4-2,CASSQDSSASSYNEQFF
.,TRBJ1-5,TRBV30,CAWSDNRNQPQHF
.,TRBJ2-5,TRBV30,CAWKTGTGISETQYF
.,TRBJ2-6,TRBV7-3,CASSLSGFQGANVLTF
.,TRBJ1-4,TRBV4-3,CANGQGASQPGATNEKLFF
.,TRBJ2-7,TRBV15,CATSSGEVFMYEQYF
.,TRBJ2-1,TRBV5-1,CASSRFSGREDNEQFF
.,TRBJ2-5,TRBV19,CASRVWGTSGETQYF
once,TRBJ1-1,TRBV6-1,CASRVTDSAEAFF
.,TRBJ2-1,TRBV5-1,CASSLSTSEIYNEQFF
.,TRBJ2-5,TRBV7-9,CASNRGDQETQYF
.,TRBJ1-3,TRBV30,CAWNSGTLNTIYF
.,TRBJ2-3,TRBV29-1,CSVKGRATDTQYF
few,TRBJ1-1,TRBV4-3,CASSPRQGFAEAFF
once,TRBJ2-5,TRBV6-1,CATVRELLTETQYF
once,TRBJ1-2,TRBV7-9,CASRHPTGESYGYTF
.,TRBJ2-4,TRBV2,CASTYRDRELGIQYF
few,TRBJ2-7,TRBV4-3,CASSQGGGTSEYEQYF
.,TRBJ2-4,TRBV11-2,CASSSQTSLQYF
few,TRBJ1-2,TRBV6-6,CASNSLRGGYGYTF
.,TRBJ1-4,TRBV19,CASSIGDWNEKLFF
.,TRBJ2-1,TRBV18,CASSTGQGEQFF
few,TRBJ2-3,TRBV5-4,CASSLEGTPSTDTQYF
.,TRBJ2-7,TRBV7-9,CASSLRGLYEQYF
.,TRBJ1-5,TRBV30,CAWSDREGQPQHF
.,TRBJ1-2,TRBV7-9,CSSSHPGGAYGYTF
few,TRBJ1-6,TRBV7-9,CASSLEGRHSPLHF
.,TRBJ1-1,TRBV21-1,CASSNTGQANTEAFF
.,TRBJ2-2,TRBV6-1,CASSVISGTGELFF
few,TRBJ2-5,TRBV19,CASSIRRTSGRIQETQYF
.,TRBJ1-6,TRBV28,CAIGGGTDNSPLHF
.,TRBJ1-5,TRBV27,CASSPGTGRPSNQPQHF
few,TRBJ1-5,TRBV30,CAWAGQGARFNQPQHF
.,TRBJ2-5,TRBV7-9,CASSSTSSEQYF
.,TRBJ2-1,TRBV7-9,CASSVMGGNEQFF
.,TRBJ2-5,TRBV7-3,CASSRSGGRSETQYF
few,TRBJ2-1,TRBV7-9,CASSSPWTSGWYNEQFF
.,TRBJ2-5,TRBV7-9,CASSLDSRVAQETQYF
.,TRBJ2-7,TRBV27,CASTTTSGWNEQYF